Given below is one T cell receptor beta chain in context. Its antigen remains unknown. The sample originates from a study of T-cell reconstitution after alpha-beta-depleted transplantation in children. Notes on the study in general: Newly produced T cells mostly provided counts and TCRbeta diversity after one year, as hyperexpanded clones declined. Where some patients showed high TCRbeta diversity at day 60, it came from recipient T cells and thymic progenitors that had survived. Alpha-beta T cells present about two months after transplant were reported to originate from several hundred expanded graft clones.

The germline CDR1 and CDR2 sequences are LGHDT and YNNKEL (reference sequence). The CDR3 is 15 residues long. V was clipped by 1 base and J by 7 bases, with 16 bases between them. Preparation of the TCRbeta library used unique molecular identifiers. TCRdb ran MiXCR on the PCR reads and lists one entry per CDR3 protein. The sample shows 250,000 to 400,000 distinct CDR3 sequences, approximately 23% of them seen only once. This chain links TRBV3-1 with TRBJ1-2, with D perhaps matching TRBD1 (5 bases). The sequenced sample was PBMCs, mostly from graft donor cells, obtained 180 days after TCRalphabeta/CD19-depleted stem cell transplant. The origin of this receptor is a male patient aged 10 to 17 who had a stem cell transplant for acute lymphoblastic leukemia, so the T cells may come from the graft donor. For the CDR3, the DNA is TGTGCCAGCAGCCAAGTTGGGCAGGGCGCCGCTGGCTACACCTTC. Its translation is CASSQVGQGAAGYTF.